These T cell receptor beta chains were read from a single sample in a study of cytomegalovirus exposure and HLA in healthy donors. Produced via immunoSEQ multiplex PCR; TCRdb's table is partial and in-frame only. The sample includes over 130,000 clones, 63% seen only once; the top ten take 5.5% to 9%. The sequencing input was PBMCs. These receptors all stem from a woman between 55 and 75 years old in good health and CMV-seropositive. CDR3s include the opening cysteine and the closing phenylalanine or tryptophan. D genes are given only for firm matches. Rows give clone size only sometimes, using once, few, many, or a class for an expanded clone.

v_call	j_call	clone_size	d_call	cdr3_aa	cdr3_nt
TRBV5-4	TRBJ2-5	.	.	CASSSGTSNQETQYF	TGTGCCAGCAGCTCCGGGACTTCAAATCAAGAGACCCAGTACTTC
TRBV15	TRBJ1-2	.	TRBD1	CATSTPGGFGGYTF	TGTGCCACCAGCACCCCAGGGGGCTTCGGAGGCTACACCTTC
TRBV27	TRBJ1-2	few	.	CASGRGPYGYTF	TGTGCCAGCGGGCGGGGCCCGTATGGCTACACCTTC
TRBV5-1	TRBJ1-2	.	TRBD1	CASSLSGTGGYGYTF	TGCGCCAGCAGCTTGTCCGGGACAGGGGGCTATGGCTACACCTTC
TRBV5-4	TRBJ2-1	.	TRBD2	CASSSGLWNEQFF	TGTGCCAGCAGCTCGGGACTATGGAATGAGCAGTTCTTC
TRBV19	TRBJ2-1	.	TRBD2	CASSLPGLAGGSSYNEQFF	TGTGCCAGTAGTCTCCCGGGACTAGCGGGAGGAAGCTCCTACAATGAGCAGTTCTTC
TRBV15	TRBJ1-2	.	TRBD1	CATSSVIQGIDGYTF	TGTGCCACCAGCAGCGTCATACAGGGGATAGATGGCTACACCTTC
TRBV7-2	TRBJ1-1	.	.	CASSLARGRTEAFF	TGTGCCAGCAGCTTAGCGCGGGGACGCACTGAAGCTTTCTTT
TRBV18	TRBJ1-5	.	.	CASSQEVDQPQHF	TGTGCCAGCTCACAAGAGGTCGATCAGCCCCAGCATTTT
TRBV9	TRBJ2-3	once	.	CASSVDVFSSTDTQYF	TGTGCCAGCAGCGTAGATGTTTTTTCTAGCACAGATACGCAGTATTTT
TRBV28	TRBJ2-1	.	TRBD2	CASSALVAGAYNEQFF	TGTGCCAGCAGTGCGCTGGTAGCGGGAGCCTACAATGAGCAGTTCTTC
TRBV7-9	TRBJ2-7	.	.	CASSLANRPIYEQYF	TGTGCTAGCAGCTTAGCGAACAGACCAATCTACGAGCAGTACTTC
TRBV27	TRBJ1-1	once	.	CASSSPGFTEAFF	TGTGCCAGCAGTTCCCCGGGGTTCACTGAAGCTTTCTTT
TRBV20-1	TRBJ1-1	.	TRBD1	CSARQGAAFF	TGCAGTGCTAGACAGGGGGCGGCTTTCTTT
TRBV9	TRBJ1-2	once	TRBD1	CASSPPGTAEGYTF	TGTGCCAGCAGCCCACCCGGGACAGCTGAAGGCTACACCTTC
TRBV4-3	TRBJ2-1	.	TRBD2	CASSPWTSGGPGQFF	TGCGCCAGCAGCCCGTGGACTAGCGGGGGACCGGGGCAGTTCTTC
TRBV4-3	TRBJ2-7	.	TRBD2	CASSRIAGGPHDEQYF	TGCGCCAGCAGCCGGATAGCGGGAGGGCCTCATGACGAGCAGTACTTC
TRBV7-2	TRBJ1-2	.	TRBD1	CASSFTGGDYGYTF	TGTGCCAGCAGCTTCACAGGGGGCGACTATGGCTACACCTTC
TRBV6-6	TRBJ1-5	.	.	CASSYSAVRSNQPQHF	TGTGCCAGCAGTTACTCGGCAGTCCGTAGCAATCAGCCCCAGCATTTT
TRBV15	TRBJ2-5	.	TRBD2	CATSRDPSGQETQYF	TGTGCCACCAGCAGAGATCCTAGCGGCCAAGAGACCCAGTACTTC
TRBV7-3	TRBJ2-2	.	.	CASSYGQPAGTGELFF	TGTGCCAGCAGCTACGGACAGCCCGCGGGCACCGGGGAGCTGTTTTTT
TRBV18	TRBJ2-6	once	.	CASSPQQASGANVLTF	TGTGCCAGCTCACCTCAGCAGGCGTCTGGGGCCAACGTCCTGACTTTC
TRBV4-1	TRBJ1-2	few	.	CASSQEGLLQGLIGGYTF	TGCGCCAGCAGCCAAGAAGGGTTACTTCAGGGGTTGATCGGTGGCTACACCTTC
TRBV12-5	TRBJ2-3	.	.	CASGLGAYGDTQYF	TGTGCTAGTGGTTTGGGGGCCTATGGAGATACGCAGTATTTT
TRBV23-1	TRBJ2-1	.	TRBD1	CASSRPGQGYNEQFF	TGCGCCAGCAGTCGCCCTGGACAGGGCTACAATGAGCAGTTCTTC
TRBV5-8	TRBJ1-3	.	.	CASSHDRPGSGNTIYF	TGTGCCAGCAGCCATGACAGGCCGGGTTCTGGAAACACCATATATTTT
TRBV5-1	TRBJ2-2	.	TRBD1	CASSYQGAPGELFF	TGCGCCAGCAGCTACCAGGGGGCGCCCGGGGAGCTGTTTTTT
TRBV13	TRBJ2-7	once	TRBD2	CASTLLAGGPLEQYF	TGTGCCAGCACCCTACTAGCGGGAGGGCCTCTTGAGCAGTACTTC
TRBV28	TRBJ1-2	.	.	CASRDPGRINYGYTF	TGTGCCAGCAGGGATCCGGGTCGCATTAACTATGGCTACACCTTC
TRBV27	TRBJ2-7	.	TRBD2	CASSTRFGREGISYEQYF	TGTGCCAGCAGTACCCGATTTGGGCGGGAGGGTATCTCCTACGAGCAGTACTTC
TRBV5-6	TRBJ2-1	once	.	CASSLFPGEQFF	TGTGCCAGCAGCTTGTTCCCAGGTGAGCAGTTCTTC
TRBV7-3	TRBJ1-1	few	.	CASSVDRNTEAFF	TGTGCCAGCAGCGTCGACAGGAACACTGAAGCTTTCTTT
TRBV19	TRBJ2-1	.	TRBD1	CASSYRDRRDNEQFF	TGTGCCAGTAGCTACCGGGACAGGCGAGACAATGAGCAGTTCTTC
TRBV25-1	TRBJ2-3	.	TRBD1	CASSDPGTGVGTQYF	TGTGCCAGCAGTGATCCCGGGACAGGGGTCGGTACGCAGTATTTT
TRBV19	TRBJ2-7	.	.	CASMERSAAEQYF	TGTGCCAGTATGGAAAGGAGCGCAGCCGAGCAGTACTTC